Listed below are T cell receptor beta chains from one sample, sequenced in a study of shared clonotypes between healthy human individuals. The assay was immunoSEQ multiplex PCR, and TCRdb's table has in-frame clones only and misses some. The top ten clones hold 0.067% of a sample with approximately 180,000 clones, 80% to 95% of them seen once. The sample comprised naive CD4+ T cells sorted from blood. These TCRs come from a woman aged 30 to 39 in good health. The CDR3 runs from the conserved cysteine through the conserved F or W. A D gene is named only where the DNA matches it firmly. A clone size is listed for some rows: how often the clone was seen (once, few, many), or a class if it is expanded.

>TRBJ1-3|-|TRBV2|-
CASSEATVSGNTIYF
TGTGCCAGCAGTGAAGCGACAGTCTCTGGAAACACCATATATTTT
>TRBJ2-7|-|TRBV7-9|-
CASSLAAASPYEQYF
TGTGCCAGCAGCTTAGCCGCAGCCTCCCCCTACGAGCAGTACTTC
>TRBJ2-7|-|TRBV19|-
CASSKLLGTEQYF
TGTGCCAGTAGTAAGCTCCTCGGGACCGAGCAGTACTTC
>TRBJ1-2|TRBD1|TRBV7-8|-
CASSAPTGGVDGYTF
TGTGCCAGCAGCGCCCCGACAGGGGGCGTGGATGGCTACACCTTC
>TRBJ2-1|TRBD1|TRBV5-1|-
CASSADRGIWNEQFF
TGCGCCAGCAGCGCCGACAGGGGAATTTGGAATGAGCAGTTCTTC
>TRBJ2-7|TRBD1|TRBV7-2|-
CASSKPGTGTYEQYF
TGTGCCAGCAGCAAACCCGGGACAGGGACCTACGAGCAGTACTTC
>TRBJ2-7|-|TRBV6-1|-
CASSPNYEQYF
TGTGCCAGCAGTCCCAACTACGAGCAGTACTTC
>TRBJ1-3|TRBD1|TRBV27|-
CASGTGAGNTIYF
TGTGCCAGCGGTACAGGGGCTGGAAACACCATATATTTT
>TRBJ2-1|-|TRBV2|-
CASSEDKGFFGEQFF
TGTGCCAGCAGTGAAGATAAGGGGTTTTTCGGTGAGCAGTTCTTC
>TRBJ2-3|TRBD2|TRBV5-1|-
CASSLAPMTSGRTDTQYF
TGCGCCAGCAGCTTGGCCCCTATGACTAGCGGGAGGACAGATACGCAGTATTTT
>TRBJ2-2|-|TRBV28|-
CASSSQGYGGELFF
TGTGCCAGCAGTTCACAGGGATACGGCGGGGAGCTGTTTTTT
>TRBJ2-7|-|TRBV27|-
CASSPRQVLYEQYF
TGTGCCAGCAGCCCTCGACAGGTTCTCTACGAGCAGTACTTC
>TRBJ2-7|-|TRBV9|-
CASSFGPSHEQYF
TGTGCCAGCAGCTTCGGGCCATCCCACGAGCAGTACTTC
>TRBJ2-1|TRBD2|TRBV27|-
CASSPRLAGGHYNEQFF
TGTGCCAGCAGTCCGAGACTAGCGGGAGGGCACTACAATGAGCAGTTCTTC
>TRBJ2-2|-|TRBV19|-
CASQTAYTGELFF
TGTGCCAGTCAGACAGCTTACACCGGGGAGCTGTTTTTT
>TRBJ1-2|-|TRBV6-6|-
CASSPGSLTDYGYTF
TGTGCCAGCAGCCCAGGCTCCCTGACAGACTATGGCTACACCTTC
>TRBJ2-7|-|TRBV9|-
CASKGDSAGFSYEQYF
TGTGCCAGCAAGGGGGATTCGGCGGGATTTTCCTACGAGCAGTACTTC
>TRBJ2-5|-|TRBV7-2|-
CASSLSRETQYF
TGTGCCAGCAGCTTATCCCGTGAGACCCAGTACTTC
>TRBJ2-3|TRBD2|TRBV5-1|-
CASTTSGNTDTQYF
TGCGCCAGCACGACTAGCGGAAACACAGATACGCAGTATTTT
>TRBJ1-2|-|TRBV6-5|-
CASSYSGNFGYTF
TGTGCCAGCAGTTACTCGGGGAATTTTGGCTACACCTTC
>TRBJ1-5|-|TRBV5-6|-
CASSKRNQPQHF
TGTGCCAGCAGCAAACGCAATCAGCCCCAGCATTTT
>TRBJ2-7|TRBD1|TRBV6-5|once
CASRYRGESEQYF
TGTGCCAGCAGGTACAGGGGAGAATCCGAGCAGTACTTC
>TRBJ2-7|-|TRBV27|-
CASSFQGLPYEQYF
TGTGCCAGCAGTTTTCAGGGGCTTCCCTACGAGCAGTACTTC
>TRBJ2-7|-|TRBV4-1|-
CASSQVGGRTYEQYF
TGCGCCAGCAGCCAAGTAGGCGGCCGTACCTACGAGCAGTACTTC
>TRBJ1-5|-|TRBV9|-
CASSAGTENQPQHF
TGTGCCAGCAGCGCCGGGACCGAGAATCAGCCCCAGCATTTT
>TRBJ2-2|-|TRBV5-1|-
CASSLLGGAGTGELFF
TGCGCCAGCAGCTTGTTGGGGGGCGCAGGCACCGGGGAGCTGTTTTTT
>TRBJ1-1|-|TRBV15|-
CATSSDRNTEAFF
TGTGCCACCAGCAGCGACAGGAACACTGAAGCTTTCTTT
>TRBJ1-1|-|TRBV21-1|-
CASSRRTPEAFF
TGTGCCAGCAGCAGGAGGACCCCTGAAGCTTTCTTT
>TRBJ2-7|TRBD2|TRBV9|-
CASSVVTGEVAGDNEQYF
TGTGCCAGCAGCGTAGTTACAGGGGAGGTAGCGGGAGACAACGAGCAGTACTTC
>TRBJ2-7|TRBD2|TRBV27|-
CASSLTSGSTYEQYF
TGTGCCAGCAGTTTAACTAGCGGGAGTACGTACGAGCAGTACTTC
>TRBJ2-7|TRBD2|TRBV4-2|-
CASSQRSVSGGPGYEQYF
TGTGCCAGCAGCCAAAGGTCGGTTTCGGGAGGGCCTGGATACGAGCAGTACTTC
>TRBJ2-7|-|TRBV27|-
CASPLGTSYEQYF
TGTGCCAGCCCCCTCGGGACCTCCTACGAGCAGTACTTC
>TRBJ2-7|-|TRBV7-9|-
CASSPPGQIRPSSSYEQYF
TGTGCCAGCAGCCCGCCGGGGCAAATTAGGCCCAGCAGCTCCTACGAGCAGTACTTC
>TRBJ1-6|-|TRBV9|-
CASSFRGWEGNSPLHF
TGTGCCAGCAGCTTCCGGGGGTGGGAGGGTAATTCACCCCTCCACTTT
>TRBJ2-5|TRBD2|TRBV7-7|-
CASSLGLAGPETQYF
TGTGCCAGCAGCTTAGGGCTAGCGGGACCGGAGACCCAGTACTTC
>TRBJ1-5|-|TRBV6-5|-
CASSTEYSNQPQHF
TGTGCCAGCAGTACCGAGTATAGCAATCAGCCCCAGCATTTT
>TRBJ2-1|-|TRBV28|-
CASTLSVVAGYEQFF
TGTGCCAGCACCCTCTCGGTGGTGGCTGGCTATGAGCAGTTCTTC
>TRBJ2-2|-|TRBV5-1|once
CASSFIDMNTGELFF
TGCGCCAGCAGCTTTATCGACATGAACACCGGGGAGCTGTTTTTT
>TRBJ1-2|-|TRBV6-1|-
CASSEDYRIERGYTF
TGTGCCAGCAGTGAAGATTACAGAATCGAAAGGGGCTACACCTTC
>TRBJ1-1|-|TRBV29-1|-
CSVAPSGLGTEAFF
TGCAGCGTAGCCCCGAGCGGGCTGGGCACTGAAGCTTTCTTT
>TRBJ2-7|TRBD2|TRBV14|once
CASSQDRWSGRWGPQQTYEQYF
TGTGCCAGCAGCCAAGATAGGTGGAGCGGGAGGTGGGGTCCCCAACAGACCTACGAGCAGTACTTC
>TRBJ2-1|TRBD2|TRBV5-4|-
CASSSPSGDYNEQFF
TGTGCCAGCAGCTCGCCTAGCGGGGACTACAATGAGCAGTTCTTC
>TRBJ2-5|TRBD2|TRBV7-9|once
CASSLVSGARTSGREQYF
TGTGCCAGCAGCTTAGTATCAGGGGCACGGACTAGCGGGAGGGAGCAGTACTTC
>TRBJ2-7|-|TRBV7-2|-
CASSPRALSPYEQYF
TGTGCCAGCAGCCCCCGGGCGTTGTCCCCCTACGAGCAGTACTTC
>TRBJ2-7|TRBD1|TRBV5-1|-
CASSLGMGQGSAYEQYF
TGCGCCAGCAGCTTGGGTATGGGACAGGGATCAGCTTACGAGCAGTACTTC
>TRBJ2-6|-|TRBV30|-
CAWSVSGVRRLFSSGANVLTF
TGTGCCTGGAGTGTATCGGGGGTCCGACGACTGTTTAGCTCTGGGGCCAACGTCCTGACTTTC
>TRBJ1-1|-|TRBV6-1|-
CASSVTGNSNTEAFF
TGTGCCAGCAGTGTAACCGGGAATTCAAACACTGAAGCTTTCTTT
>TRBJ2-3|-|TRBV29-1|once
CSVEGGSDTQYF
TGCAGCGTTGAGGGTGGATCAGATACGCAGTATTTT
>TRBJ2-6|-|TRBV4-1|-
CASSPSGGPKYSGANVLTF
TGCGCCAGCAGCCCTTCCGGGGGACCGAAATACTCTGGGGCCAACGTCCTGACTTTC
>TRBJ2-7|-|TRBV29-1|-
CSVGPSSYEQYF
TGCAGCGTTGGGCCATCCTCCTACGAGCAGTACTTC
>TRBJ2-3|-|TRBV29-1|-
CSVEEEADTQYF
TGCAGCGTTGAAGAGGAAGCAGATACGCAGTATTTT
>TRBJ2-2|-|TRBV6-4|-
CASSDSGGTGELFF
TGTGCCAGCAGTGACTCCGGGGGAACCGGGGAGCTGTTTTTT
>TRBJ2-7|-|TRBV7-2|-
CASSLVQGRNYEQYF
TGTGCCAGCAGCTTAGTCCAGGGCAGAAACTACGAGCAGTACTTC